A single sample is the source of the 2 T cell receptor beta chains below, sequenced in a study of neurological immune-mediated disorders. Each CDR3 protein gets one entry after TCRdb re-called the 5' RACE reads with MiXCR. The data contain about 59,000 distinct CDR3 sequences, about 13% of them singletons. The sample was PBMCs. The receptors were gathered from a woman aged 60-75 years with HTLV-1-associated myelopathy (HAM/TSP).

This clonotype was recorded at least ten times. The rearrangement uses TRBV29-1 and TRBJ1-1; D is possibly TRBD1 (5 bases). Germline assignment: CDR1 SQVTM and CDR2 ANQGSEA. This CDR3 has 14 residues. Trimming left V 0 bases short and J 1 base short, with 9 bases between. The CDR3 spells CSVEEGAANTEAFF. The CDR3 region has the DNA TGCAGCGTTGAAGAAGGGGCGGCGAACACTGAAGCTTTCTTT.

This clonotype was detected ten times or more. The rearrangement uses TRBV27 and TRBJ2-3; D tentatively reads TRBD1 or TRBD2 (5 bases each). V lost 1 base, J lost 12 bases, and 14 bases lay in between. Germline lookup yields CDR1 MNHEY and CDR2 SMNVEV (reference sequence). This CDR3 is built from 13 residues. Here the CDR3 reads CASSLFTGTNQYF. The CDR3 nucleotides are TGTGCCAGCAGTTTATTCACCGGGACCAACCAGTATTTT.